This TCR beta chain appears in the sequencing data of a study of PD-1 blockade in classical Hodgkin lymphoma. Every patient had relapsed following autologous stem cell transplantation, and cohorts differed in brentuximab vedotin exposure. Libraries were prepared by immunoSEQ multiplex PCR; TCRdb keeps only in-frame clonotypes and omits some of them. The table shows fewer than 70,000 clones, with around nine tenths occurring only once. The specimen was peripheral blood mononuclear cells (PBMCs), collected before the second cycle of nivolumab. This clonotype was obtained from a human donor with classical Hodgkin lymphoma.

Here the CDR3 DNA reads TGTGCCAGTAGTATAGGCCAGGGTCTTGACATTCAGTACTTC. It is translated as CASSIGQGLDIQYF. This chain uses TRBV19 with TRBJ2-4, with a weak D call TRBD1 (5 bases). Trimming took off 1 base at V and 8 bases at J, with 12 bases between the two ends. This CDR3 has 14 amino acids. The germline CDR1 and CDR2 sequences are LNHDA and SQIVND (reference sequence). Using reference TRBV19 and TRBJ2-4 for the parts outside the CDR3, the full variable domain is DGGITQSPKYLFRKEGQNVTLSCEQNLNHDAMYWYRQDPGQGLRLIYYSQIVNDFQKGDIAEGYSVSREKKESFPLTVTSAQKNPTAFYLCASSIGQGLDIQYFGAGTRLSVL.